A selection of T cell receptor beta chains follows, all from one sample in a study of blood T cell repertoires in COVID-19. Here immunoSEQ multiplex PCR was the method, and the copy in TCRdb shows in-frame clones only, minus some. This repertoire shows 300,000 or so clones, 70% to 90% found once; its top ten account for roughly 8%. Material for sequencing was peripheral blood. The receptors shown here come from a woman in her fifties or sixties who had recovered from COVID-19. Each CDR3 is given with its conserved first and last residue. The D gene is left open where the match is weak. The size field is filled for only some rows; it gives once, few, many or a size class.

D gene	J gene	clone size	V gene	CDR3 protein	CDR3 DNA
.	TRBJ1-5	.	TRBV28	CASSREGGRNQPQHF	TGTGCCAGCAGCCGGGAGGGGGGACGTAATCAGCCCCAGCATTTT
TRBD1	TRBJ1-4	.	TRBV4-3	CASSQMGTGRVELFF	TGCGCCAGCAGCCAAATGGGGACAGGGCGCGTAGAACTGTTTTTT
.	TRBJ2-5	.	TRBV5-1	CASSWTGVQETQYF	TGCGCCAGCAGCTGGACCGGGGTCCAAGAGACCCAGTACTTC
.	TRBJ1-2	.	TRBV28	CASSPLDSLANYGYTF	TGTGCCAGCAGTCCCTTGGACAGCTTAGCTAACTATGGCTACACCTTC
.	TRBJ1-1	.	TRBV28	CASSFRGRDTEAFF	TGTGCCAGCAGTTTCAGGGGAAGGGACACTGAAGCTTTCTTT
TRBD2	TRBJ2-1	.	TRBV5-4	CASSPTSGRPNNEQFF	TGTGCCAGCAGTCCGACTAGCGGGAGGCCCAACAATGAGCAGTTCTTC
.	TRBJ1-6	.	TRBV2	CASSGDAGVSPLHF	TGTGCCAGCAGTGGTGATGCAGGGGTTTCACCCCTCCACTTT
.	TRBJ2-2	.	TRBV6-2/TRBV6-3	CASSSGGGRGAGELFF	TGTGCCAGCAGTTCGGGCGGGGGCCGTGGGGCCGGGGAGCTGTTTTTT
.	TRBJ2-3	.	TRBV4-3	CASSLAAGAGPDTQYF	TGCGCCAGCAGCCTGGCGGCGGGGGCGGGCCCAGATACGCAGTATTTT
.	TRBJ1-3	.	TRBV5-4	CASSSRGATGNTIYF	TGTGCCAGCAGCTCCCGTGGAGCAACTGGAAACACCATATATTTT
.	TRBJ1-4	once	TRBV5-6	CASTSKQGPNEKLFF	TGTGCCAGCACCTCGAAGCAGGGCCCTAATGAAAAACTGTTTTTT
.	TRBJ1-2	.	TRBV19	CASSIQGLGGYTF	TGTGCCAGTAGTATCCAGGGTCTCGGTGGCTACACCTTC
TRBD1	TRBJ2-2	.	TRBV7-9	CASSSGQGANTGELFF	TGTGCCAGCAGCTCAGGACAGGGGGCGAACACCGGGGAGCTGTTTTTT
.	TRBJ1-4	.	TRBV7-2	CASSPGSANEKLFF	TGTGCCAGCAGCCCAGGGTCGGCTAATGAAAAACTGTTTTTT
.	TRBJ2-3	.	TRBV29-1	CSVDGQGSTDTQYF	TGCAGCGTTGACGGTCAGGGCAGCACAGATACGCAGTATTTT
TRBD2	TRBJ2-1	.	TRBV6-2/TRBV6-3	CASSGFLAGGYNEQFF	TGTGCCAGCAGCGGTTTTTTAGCGGGAGGGTACAATGAGCAGTTCTTC
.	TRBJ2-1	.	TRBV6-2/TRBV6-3	CASSYRVYNEQFF	TGTGCCAGCAGTTACCGGGTTTACAATGAGCAGTTCTTC
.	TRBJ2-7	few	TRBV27	CASSPDPEGHEQYF	TGTGCCAGCAGCCCAGACCCGGAGGGACACGAGCAGTACTTC
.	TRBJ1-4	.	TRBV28	CASLYTGGAEKLFF	TGTGCCAGCCTATACACGGGGGGGGCTGAAAAACTGTTTTTT
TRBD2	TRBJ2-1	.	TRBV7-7	CASSLNGLAGVHEQFF	TGTGCTAGCAGCTTAAACGGACTAGCGGGAGTCCATGAGCAGTTCTTC
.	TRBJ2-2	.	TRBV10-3	CAISERARAGATGELFF	TGTGCCATCAGTGAGCGCGCCCGCGCAGGGGCCACCGGGGAGCTGTTTTTT
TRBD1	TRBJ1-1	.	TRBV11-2	CASSLAAGTVEAFF	TGTGCCAGCAGCTTAGCGGCGGGGACAGTTGAAGCTTTCTTT
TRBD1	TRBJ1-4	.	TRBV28	CASSMTGTGVNEKLFF	TGTGCCAGCAGCATGACCGGGACAGGGGTTAATGAAAAACTGTTTTTT
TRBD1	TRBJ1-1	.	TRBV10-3	CAISGRDRSLMNTEAFF	TGTGCCATCAGTGGGCGGGACAGGAGCCTTATGAACACTGAAGCTTTCTTT
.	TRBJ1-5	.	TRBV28	CASSSMAGSGQPQHF	TGTGCCAGCAGTTCCATGGCAGGGTCCGGACAGCCCCAGCATTTT
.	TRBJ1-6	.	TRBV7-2	CASSPNSNSPLHF	TGTGCCAGCAGCCCAAACTCGAATTCACCCCTCCACTTT
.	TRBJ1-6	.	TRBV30	CAWSGLKESSYNSPLHF	TGTGCCTGGAGTGGCTTGAAGGAGAGCTCCTATAATTCACCCCTCCACTTT
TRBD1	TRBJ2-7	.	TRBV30	CAWTRTGVSYEQYF	TGTGCCTGGACCCGGACAGGGGTCTCCTACGAGCAGTACTTC
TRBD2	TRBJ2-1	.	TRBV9	CASSEPSVREVSYNEQFF	TGTGCCAGCAGCGAGCCCTCTGTCCGGGAGGTTTCCTACAATGAGCAGTTCTTC
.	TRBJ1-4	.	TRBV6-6	CASSYSGEREKLFF	TGTGCCAGCAGTTACTCGGGAGAACGAGAAAAACTGTTTTTT
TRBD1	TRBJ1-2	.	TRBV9	CASSVRQGAYGYTF	TGTGCCAGCAGCGTCCGGCAGGGGGCTTATGGCTACACCTTC
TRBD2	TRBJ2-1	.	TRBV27	CASSRSGVNYNEQFF	TGTGCCAGCAGCCGTAGCGGGGTGAACTACAATGAGCAGTTCTTC
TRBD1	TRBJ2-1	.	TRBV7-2	CASRTTGQIYNEQFF	TGTGCCAGCAGAACTACGGGACAGATATACAATGAGCAGTTCTTC
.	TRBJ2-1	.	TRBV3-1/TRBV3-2	CASSQGRAEQFF	TGTGCCAGCAGCCAAGGAAGAGCGGAGCAGTTCTTC